This TCR beta chain was recorded in a study of monozygotic twins with inflammatory bowel disease. Turning to this clonotype: Its target is unknown.

The CDR3 has 13 residues. Germline-derived CDR1 and CDR2 are SQVTM and ANQGSEA. Blood was drawn once per donor, and each sample measured 2 to 2.5 ml. An amount of approximately 3,500 ng of total RNA was used for each TCR library. TCRdb re-called the 5' RACE reads; one entry per CDR3 protein, DNA not given. Here the sample table reports about 330,000 distinct CDR3 sequences. Study results and caveats: IBD patients exhibited fewer clonotypes shared with other individuals than healthy twins, particularly with disease activity. The analysis failed to separate different T cell subtypes.

This chain links TRBV29-1 with TRBJ2-1. The clonotype originates from a human donor with ulcerative colitis or Crohn's disease, or a healthy co-twin of an affected twin (not recorded which). The sequenced sample consisted of blood. CDR3 amino acids: CSVGPYNYNEQFF.